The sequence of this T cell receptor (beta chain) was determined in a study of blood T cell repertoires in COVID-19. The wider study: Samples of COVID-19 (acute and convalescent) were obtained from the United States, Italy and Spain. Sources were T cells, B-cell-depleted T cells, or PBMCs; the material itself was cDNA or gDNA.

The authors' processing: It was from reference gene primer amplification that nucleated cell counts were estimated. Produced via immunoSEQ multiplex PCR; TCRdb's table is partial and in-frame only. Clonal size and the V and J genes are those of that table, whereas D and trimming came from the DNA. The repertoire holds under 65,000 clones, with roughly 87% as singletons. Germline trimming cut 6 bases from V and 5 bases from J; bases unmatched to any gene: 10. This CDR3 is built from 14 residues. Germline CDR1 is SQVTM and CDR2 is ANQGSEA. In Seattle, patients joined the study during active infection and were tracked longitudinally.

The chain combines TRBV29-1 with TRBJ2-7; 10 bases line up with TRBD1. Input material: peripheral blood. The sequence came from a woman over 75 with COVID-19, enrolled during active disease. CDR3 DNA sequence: TGCAGCGTCCGACAGGGGGCTACTTCCCACGAGCAGTACTTC. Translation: CSVRQGATSHEQYF.